Below, 30 T cell receptor beta chains from the same sample are listed, as sequenced in a study of blood T cell repertoires in COVID-19. TCRdb keeps only in-frame clones here, not all; method: immunoSEQ multiplex PCR. The top ten clones hold 17% of a sample with around 180,000 clones, 79% of them seen once. The specimen sequenced was peripheral blood. The origin of the receptors is a man aged 55 to 70 with active or convalescent COVID-19.

The V and J genes are TRBV7-2 and TRBJ1-5; D remains ambiguous. Germline lookup yields CDR1 SGHTA and CDR2 FQGNSA. The CDR3 contains 13 residues. V was cut by 0 bases and J by 5 bases, with 5 bases left in between. Here the CDR3 DNA reads TGTGCCAGCAGCTTAGCCGAGCATCAGCCCCAGCATTTT. Translation gives CASSLAEHQPQHF.

This chain links TRBV7-2 with TRBJ2-1; a weak D match, TRBD2 (5 bases). The V gene lost 2 bases and the J gene lost 8 bases, with 7 bases spanning the gap. The CDR3 sequence is 12 residues long. CDR1 is SGHTA, CDR2 FQGNSA, per germline. The CDR3 sequence is CASSLTRDEQFF. The CDR3 DNA follows: TGTGCCAGCAGCTTAACGAGGGATGAGCAGTTCTTC.

J is TRBJ2-2 and V is TRBV5-5; 14 nucleotides align to TRBD2. Germline CDR1 and CDR2: SGHKS and YYEKEE (reference sequence). The CDR3 is 16 residues long. After removal of 4 bases from V and 4 bases from J, the junction contained 3 bases not matched to a gene. CDR3 in DNA: TGTGCCAGCAGCGGGACTAGCGGGAGTAGCACCGGGGAGCTGTTTTTT. Its translation is CASSGTSGSSTGELFF.

This clone was picked up one time. The rearrangement uses TRBV24-1 and TRBJ2-1, with TRBD2 matching over 9 bases. The V gene's germline CDR1 is KGHDR and CDR2 SFDVKD. This CDR3 has 15 amino acids. The V segment lost 5 bases and the J segment 3 bases; nucleotides outside the gene matches: 4. The CDR3 DNA follows: TGTGCCACCAGTGTAGCGGGAGCGGACTACAATGAGCAGTTCTTC. Residues: CATSVAGADYNEQFF.

CDR3 residues: CASSNTGLVTGELFF. CDR3 nucleotides: TGTGCCAGCAGCAACACAGGACTAGTCACCGGGGAGCTGTTTTTT. This sequence joins TRBV7-2 and TRBJ2-2; 7 bases match TRBD2. J gave up 4 bases and V 5 bases, and 7 bases lay outside the gene matches. CDR1 SGHTA and CDR2 FQGNSA come from the germline V gene. The CDR3 consists of 15 residues.

The gene calls are TRBV28 and TRBJ1-1; 9 nucleotides align to TRBD1. Germline CDR1 MDHEN, CDR2 SYDVKM. The CDR3 is 15 amino acids. The V segment lost 8 bases and the J segment 1 base; nucleotides outside the gene matches: 8. CDR3 residues: CASGWTGDGNTEAFF. CDR3 DNA sequence: TGTGCCAGCGGGTGGACAGGGGATGGGAACACTGAAGCTTTCTTT. The whole variable domain, filled in from reference TRBV28 and TRBJ1-1, reads DVKVTQSSRYLVKRTGEKVFLECVQDMDHENMFWYRQDPGLGLRLIYFSYDVKMKEKGDIPEGYSVSREKKERFSLILESASTNQTSMYLCASGWTGDGNTEAFFGQGTRLTVV.

J is TRBJ2-3 and V is TRBV9; 7 bases match TRBD2. Trimming took 0 bases from V and 6 from J; bases not matched to a gene: 7. Germline V CDR1 and CDR2: SGDLS, YYNGEE. The CDR3 loop spans 15 amino acids. CDR3 sequence (DNA): TGTGCCAGCAGCGTAGGACCGGGAGGTCCGGATACGCAGTATTTT. As protein: CASSVGPGGPDTQYF.

This clone was observed many times. Other DNA variants within this sample encode the same CDR3. The J gene is TRBJ1-1, the V gene TRBV11-2, with unresolved D. V lost 1 base and J lost 2, with 14 bases in between. Germline CDR1 and CDR2: SGHAT and FQNNGV. The CDR3 has 16 amino acids. For the CDR3, the DNA is TGTGCCAGCAGCTTAGTCAGTGGTGGAGTCAACACTGAAGCTTTCTTT. Protein sequence: CASSLVSGGVNTEAFF.

This clone came up a few times. The rearrangement uses TRBV14 and TRBJ2-7; the D gene is possibly TRBD2 (6 bases). CDR3 length: 14 residues. V dropped 3 bases and J dropped 4 bases, with 13 bases sitting between them. CDR1 is SGHDN and CDR2 is FVKESK in the germline V gene. CDR3 sequence (DNA): TGTGCCAGCAGCCACTCCGGGAGAGGGTACGAGCAGTACTTC. This sequence encodes CASSHSGRGYEQYF.

The chain uses TRBV12-3 or TRBV12-4 and TRBJ2-2; TRBD2 is a possible D gene (5 bases). The ends were cut back, 1 base at V and 15 bases at J, with 12 bases in the middle. This CDR3 comprises 12 residues. CDR3 DNA: TGTGCCAGCAGTTTAGGTCAGGCCGGGGTGTTTTTT. Its protein is CASSLGQAGVFF.

The rearrangement uses TRBV5-1 and TRBJ2-1, with 9 bases that match TRBD2. V shed 4 bases, J shed 7 bases, and the junction held 18 bases outside the gene matches. CDR1 is SGHRS, CDR2 YFSETQ, per germline. There are 18 residues in the CDR3. The CDR3, as DNA: TGCGCCAGCAGCCCTAACCCCCCGGGAGCGGGAGGAGGGAATGAGCAGTTCTTC. Its protein is CASSPNPPGAGGGNEQFF.

V usage is TRBV14 and J usage is TRBJ2-1; D remains unclear. Germline CDR1 and CDR2: SGHDN and FVKESK. V lost 2 bases and J 7 bases, leaving 3 bases between the germline ends. The CDR3 covers 11 residues. The DNA for the CDR3 is TGTGCCAGCAGCCAAATAAATGAGCAGTTCTTC. Amino acid sequence: CASSQINEQFF.

V gene TRBV10-1 combines with J gene TRBJ1-5, with unresolved D. V was trimmed by 5 bases and J by 1 base, leaving 9 bases between them. Germline CDR1 and CDR2: WNHNN and SYGVQD (reference sequence). This CDR3 contains 14 residues. The CDR3 loop is CASSRTGSNQPQHF. CDR3 DNA: TGCGCCAGCAGTCGGACGGGGAGCAATCAGCCCCAGCATTTT.

V and J are TRBV2 and TRBJ2-2; 10 positions agree with TRBD2. V shed 2 bases and J 4 bases; nucleotides not matched to a gene: 1. Germline-derived CDR1 and CDR2 are SNHLY and FYNNEI. The CDR3 has 15 amino acids. CDR3 sequence (DNA): TGTGCCAGCAGTGAAAGCGGGAGGGCCACCGGGGAGCTGTTTTTT. Translated, it gives CASSESGRATGELFF.

The rearrangement joins TRBV12-3 or TRBV12-4 to TRBJ2-5; D unresolved. This CDR3 has 13 amino acids. Trimming cost V 0 bases and J 4 bases, with 6 bases left between them. DNA of the CDR3: TGTGCCAGCAGTTTAGCGTCTCTAGAGACCCAGTACTTC. It translates to CASSLASLETQYF.

The rearrangement uses TRBV19 and TRBJ2-5; D possibly corresponds to TRBD1 (6 bases). Trimming removed 5 bases from V and 2 bases from J, with 15 bases in between. Per the germline V gene, CDR1 is LNHDA and CDR2 is SQIVND (reference sequence). The CDR3 loop spans 15 amino acids. The CDR3 DNA sequence: TGTGCCAGTAGTCCCCAGACAGGTCCGCAAGAGACCCAGTACTTC. The encoded protein is CASSPQTGPQETQYF.

The rearrangement joins TRBV9 to TRBJ2-7; 9 bases line up with TRBD2. V lost 1 base to trimming and J lost 0 bases; unmatched junction nucleotides: 5. Germline lookup yields CDR1 SGDLS and CDR2 YYNGEE. This CDR3 contains 16 residues. Here the CDR3 DNA reads TGTGCCAGCAGCGTAACAGGACTAGCGCACTCCTACGAGCAGTACTTC. This translates into CASSVTGLAHSYEQYF.

This clone was counted once. The chain is built from TRBV29-1 and TRBJ2-7; 10 nucleotides line up with TRBD1. Germline CDR1 reads SQVTM; CDR2 reads ANQGSEA. The length of the CDR3 is 15 residues. The J segment lost 5 bases and the V segment lost 1 base, leaving 8 bases of the junction unmatched. CDR3 amino acids: CSVEAGKTGGDEQYF. In DNA form, the CDR3 reads TGCAGCGTTGAAGCTGGGAAGACAGGGGGCGACGAGCAGTACTTC.

This clone was seen only once. V and J are TRBV5-1 and TRBJ2-5; the match to TRBD2 covers 10 bases. The CDR3 loop spans 16 amino acids. Trimming took 0 bases from V and 4 from J; bases not matched to a gene: 6. CDR1 SGHRS and CDR2 YFSETQ come from the germline V gene. The CDR3 DNA sequence: TGCGCCAGCAGCTTGGCCACGGCTAGCGGGAGAGAGACCCAGTACTTC. Amino acid sequence: CASSLATASGRETQYF.

V gene TRBV30 combines with J gene TRBJ1-2; the D gene is possibly TRBD1 (5 bases). Trimming removed 8 bases at V and 7 bases at J, with 26 bases between. Per germline, CDR1 GTSNPN and CDR2 SVGIG (reference sequence). CDR3 length: 15 amino acids. CDR3 DNA: TGTGCCCATGGACGTGGCAGGGTTGTAAAGGTTGGCTACACCTTC. This encodes CAHGRGRVVKVGYTF.

The CDR3 bases are TGTGCCACCAGGGAGGGCAGGGGGCTCGGGGAGCTGTTTTTT. As protein: CATREGRGLGELFF. The rearrangement uses TRBV24-1 and TRBJ2-2; TRBD1 matches 8 bases. V dropped 7 bases and J dropped 7; count of bases not matched to a gene: 7. Germline CDR1 and CDR2: KGHDR and SFDVKD. The CDR3 sequence is 14 residues long.

This chain joins TRBV29-1 and TRBJ1-5; TRBD1 is a possible D gene (6 bases). There are 16 residues in the CDR3. V was cut by 7 bases and J by 0 bases, with 19 bases left in between. Germline V gene lookup returns CDR1 SQVTM and CDR2 ANQGSEA. For the CDR3, the DNA is TGCAGCGCCCAAGCTACAGGGTCCCCTAGCAATCAGCCCCAGCATTTT. It codes for CSAQATGSPSNQPQHF.

This clone was found a few times. The chain recombines TRBV27 with TRBJ1-5; 12 bases map to TRBD1. The V gene end was trimmed by 3 bases and the J gene end by 7 bases; junction bases not matched to a gene: 13. This CDR3 is 18 amino acids long. CDR1 MNHEY and CDR2 SMNVEV come from the germline V gene (reference sequence). The CDR3, as DNA: TGTGCCAGCAGTTTCCTCACCGGGACAGGGGGCGGCGGGCAGCCCCAGCATTTT. Protein product: CASSFLTGTGGGGQPQHF.

The chain is built from TRBV24-1 and TRBJ2-2, with 12 bases that match TRBD2. The ends lost 4 bases at V and 5 bases at J; junction bases unmatched: 10. CDR3 length: 18 residues. Germline V gives CDR1 KGHDR, CDR2 SFDVKD. The CDR3 here is CATSDPRLAGAGTGELFF. CDR3 sequence (DNA): TGTGCCACCAGTGACCCAAGACTAGCGGGAGCGGGTACCGGGGAGCTGTTTTTT.

The rearrangement joins TRBV11-2 to TRBJ2-2; 11 bases agree with TRBD2. This CDR3 has 16 residues. Unmatched junction bases numbered 8, after V lost 6 bases and J lost 5 bases. Germline-derived CDR1 and CDR2 are SGHAT and FQNNGV. CDR3 region: CASRMGASGRTGELFF. In nucleotides, the CDR3 is TGTGCCAGCAGGATGGGGGCTAGCGGGAGGACCGGGGAGCTGTTTTTT.

The chain joins TRBV11-2 to TRBJ2-1; no firm D call. Deletions cut 0 bases from V and 0 bases from J, with 6 bases between. CDR3 length: 15 residues. CDR1 is SGHAT, CDR2 FQNNGV, per germline. The CDR3 nucleotides are TGTGCCAGCAGCTTAGATCCGAGCTCCTACAATGAGCAGTTCTTC. Encoded protein: CASSLDPSSYNEQFF.

This sequence joins TRBV30 and TRBJ2-6; D is uncertain. The CDR3 is made up of 15 amino acids. CDR1 GTSNPN and CDR2 SVGIG come from the germline V gene (reference sequence). The V end was cut by 6 bases, the J end by 0 bases, with 12 bases between. Written as DNA, the CDR3 is TGTGCCTGTTTATCCGTCAGCTCTGGGGCCAACGTCCTGACTTTC. Residues: CACLSVSSGANVLTF.

The rearrangement joins TRBV25-1 to TRBJ1-4, with a possible D match to TRBD1 (6 bases). The ends were cut back, 1 base at V and 0 bases at J, with 15 bases in the middle. Looked up from germline, CDR1 is MGHDK and CDR2 is SYGVNS. CDR3 length: 18 amino acids. The CDR3 coding sequence is TGTGCCAGCAGTGAATCCCCATCGGACAGATCAACTAATGAAAAACTGTTTTTT. Its protein product is CASSESPSDRSTNEKLFF.

This clone came up once. The V gene is TRBV30, the J gene TRBJ2-3; tentatively, D is TRBD1 (6 bases). V was shortened by 0 bases and J by 6 bases, with 10 bases between the two germline ends. The CDR3 is 13 amino acids. CDR1 GTSNPN and CDR2 SVGIG come from the germline V gene (reference sequence). The CDR3 DNA is TGTGCCTGGAGTGTAATCCAGGGGGATACGCAGTATTTT. It encodes CAWSVIQGDTQYF.

The chain carries TRBV29-1 and TRBJ2-7; possibly TRBD2 for D (5 bases). From germline, CDR1 is SQVTM and CDR2 ANQGSEA. The germline V and J ends were trimmed by 4 bases and 2 bases, with 9 bases remaining between them. The CDR3 has 12 amino acids. This CDR3 is CSVGASPYEQYF. CDR3 coding DNA: TGCAGCGTTGGGGCTAGCCCCTACGAGCAGTACTTC.